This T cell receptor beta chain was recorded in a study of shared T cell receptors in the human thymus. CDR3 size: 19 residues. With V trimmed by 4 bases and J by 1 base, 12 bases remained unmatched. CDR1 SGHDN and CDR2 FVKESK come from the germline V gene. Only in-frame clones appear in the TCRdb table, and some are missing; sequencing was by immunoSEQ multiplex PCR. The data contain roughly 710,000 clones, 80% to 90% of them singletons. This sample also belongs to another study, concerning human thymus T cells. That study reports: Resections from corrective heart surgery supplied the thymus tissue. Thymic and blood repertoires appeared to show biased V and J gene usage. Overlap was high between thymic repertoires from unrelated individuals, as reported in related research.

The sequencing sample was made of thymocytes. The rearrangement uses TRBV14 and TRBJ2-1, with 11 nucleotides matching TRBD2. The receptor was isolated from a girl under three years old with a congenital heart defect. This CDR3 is CASSRDFRLAGHSYNEQFF. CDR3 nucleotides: TGTGCCAGCAGCCGCGACTTTCGACTAGCGGGGCATTCCTACAATGAGCAGTTCTTC. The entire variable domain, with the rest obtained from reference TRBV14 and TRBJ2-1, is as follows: EAGVTQFPSHSVIEKGQTVTLRCDPISGHDNLYWYRRVMGKEIKFLLHFVKESKQDESGMPNNRFLAERTGGTYSTLKVQPAELEDSGVYFCASSRDFRLAGHSYNEQFFGPGTRLTVL.